This is a list of T cell receptor beta chains from one sample in a study of breast tumors, draining lymph nodes, adjacent tissues. TCRdb redid the calling of the multiplex PCR reads with MiXCR, one entry per CDR3 protein. The sample gives 150,000 to 200,000 distinct CDR3 sequences, approximately 33% of which show up once; about 4.1% is in the top ten. Sequencing was performed on axillary lymph node tissue. The receptors originated from a female donor with breast cancer. Some clones in this sample may be carry-over from other donors' samples. Both conserved end residues are part of each CDR3.

TRBV27 CASERQGAKGEQFF
TRBV5-6 CASSFRGFRAEAFF
TRBV7-2 CASSLALTGLGGRDQETQYF
TRBV6-5 CASRSPGQGFTGELFF
TRBV19 CASSIYGAVDNQPQHF
TRBV20-1 CGHSGLRGDTQYF
TRBV11-2 CASSLGGRRANEQFF
TRBV2 CASSGGRAENQPQHF
TRBV28 CASSSRTSGGAGEQFF
TRBV20-1 CSARRMGGRDSYEQYF
TRBV10-1 CASSGRTSDMNEHF
TRBV15 CATSKGAFGEKLFF
TRBV10-3 CAISERGNLPAGEQYF
TRBV6-6 CASTPGQGLYEQYF
TRBV3-1 CASSPQGLAGGPGETQYF
TRBV11-3 CASSPDGTGAGVAETQYF
TRBV9 CASSVGLGYGYTF
TRBV20-1 CSATRTSGTQETQYF
TRBV5-4 CASSLKGVQTQYF
TRBV2 CASGQSYYEQYF
TRBV30 CAWNPGPRQNLGELFF
TRBV4-1 CASSQVTGAGYNEQFF
TRBV5-1 CASSPRVAGVSYEQYF
TRBV20-1 CSASSGNTIYF
TRBV7-4 CASSLSGRLGLHGYTF
TRBV5-6 CASSFSGSGELFF
TRBV7-2 CASSLGRGTTEAFF